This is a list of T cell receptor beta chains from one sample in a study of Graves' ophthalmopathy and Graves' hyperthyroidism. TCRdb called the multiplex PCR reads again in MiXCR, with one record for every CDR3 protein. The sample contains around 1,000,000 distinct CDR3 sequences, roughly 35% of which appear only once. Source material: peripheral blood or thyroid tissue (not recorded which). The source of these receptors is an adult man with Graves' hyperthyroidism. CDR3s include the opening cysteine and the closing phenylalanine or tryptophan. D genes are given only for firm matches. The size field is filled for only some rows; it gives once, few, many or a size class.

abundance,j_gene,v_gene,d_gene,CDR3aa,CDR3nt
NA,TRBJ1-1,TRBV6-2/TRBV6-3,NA,CASKSQGGNTEAFF,TGTGCCAGCAAAAGTCAGGGAGGGAACACTGAAGCTTTCTTT
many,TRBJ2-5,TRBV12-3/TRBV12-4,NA,CASSLPGSGETQYF,TGTGCCAGCAGTTTGCCGGGAAGCGGGGAGACCCAGTACTTC
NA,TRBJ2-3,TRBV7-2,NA,CASSLATFGRTDTQYF,TGTGCCAGCAGCTTAGCAACTTTCGGGCGGACAGATACGCAGTATTTT
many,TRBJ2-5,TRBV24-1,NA,CATSDPGQRETQYF,TGTGCCACCAGTGATCCCGGACAGAGAGAGACCCAGTACTTC
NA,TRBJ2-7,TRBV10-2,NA,CASSDSGKGPYEQYF,TGCGCCAGCAGTGACTCCGGGAAGGGGCCCTACGAGCAGTACTTC
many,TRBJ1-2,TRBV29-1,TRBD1,CSVPGTGYGYTF,TGCAGCGTCCCGGGGACAGGCTATGGCTACACCTTC
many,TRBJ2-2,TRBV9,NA,CASSVGSPGELFF,TGTGCCAGCAGCGTAGGTAGTCCCGGGGAGCTGTTTTTT
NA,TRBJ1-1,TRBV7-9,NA,CATLLVAGTTEAFF,TGTGCCACCCTCCTTGTGGCAGGGACCACTGAAGCTTTCTTT
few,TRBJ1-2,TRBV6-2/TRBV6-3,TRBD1,CASRTGGLAGGYTF,TGTGCCAGCAGAACAGGGGGACTCGCTGGTGGCTACACCTTC
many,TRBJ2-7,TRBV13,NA,CASSDHSYEQYF,TGTGCCAGCAGCGACCACTCCTACGAGCAGTACTTC
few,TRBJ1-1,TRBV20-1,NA,CSARSILNTEAFF,TGCAGTGCTAGGTCTATACTGAACACTGAAGCTTTCTTT
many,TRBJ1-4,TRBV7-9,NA,CASSPNREREKLFF,TGTGCCAGCAGCCCCAACAGGGAACGGGAAAAACTGTTTTTT
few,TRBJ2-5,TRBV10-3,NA,CASTERAPDF,TGTGCCAGCACCGAAAGGGCCCCCGACTTC
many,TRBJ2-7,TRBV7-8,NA,CASRISRHWTYEQYF,TGTGCCAGCAGAATTTCGCGGCACTGGACCTACGAGCAGTACTTC
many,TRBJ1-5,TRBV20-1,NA,CSAKKQLSGQPQHF,TGCAGTGCTAAGAAACAGCTATCAGGGCAGCCCCAGCATTTT
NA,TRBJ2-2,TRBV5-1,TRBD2,CASSPGAGANTGELFF,TGTGCCAGCAGCCCCGGAGCGGGGGCTAACACCGGGGAGCTGTTTTTT
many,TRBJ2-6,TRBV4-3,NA,CASTIDGSSGANVLTF,TGCGCCAGCACCATAGACGGGAGTTCTGGGGCCAACGTCCTGACTTTC
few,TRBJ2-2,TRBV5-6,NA,CASSNHYTGELFF,TGTGCCAGCAGCAACCACTACACCGGGGAGCTGTTTTTT
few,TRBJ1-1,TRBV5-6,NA,CASSSLLGAGTEAFF,TGTGCCAGCAGTAGTCTTTTGGGGGCGGGCACTGAAGCTTTCTTT
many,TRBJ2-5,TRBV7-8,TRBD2,CASKPSYRGTSPTQYF,TGTGCCAGCAAACCTAGCTATCGCGGGACTAGCCCGACCCAGTACTTC
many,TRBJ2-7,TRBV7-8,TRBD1,CASSIMGTGLSYEQYF,TGTGCCAGCAGCATAATGGGGACAGGGCTCTCCTACGAGCAGTACTTC
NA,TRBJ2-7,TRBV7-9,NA,CASSLLPGAAAEQYF,TGTGCCAGCAGCTTACTCCCGGGAGCAGCCGCGGAGCAGTACTTC
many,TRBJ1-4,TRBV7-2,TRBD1,CASSLEKTGNEKLFF,TGTGCCAGCAGCTTAGAGAAGACAGGGAATGAAAAACTGTTTTTT
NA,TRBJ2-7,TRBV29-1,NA,CSATWGNEQYF,TGCAGCGCCACTTGGGGCAACGAGCAGTACTTC
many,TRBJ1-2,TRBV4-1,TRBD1,CASSPQGWVENGYTF,TGCGCCAGCAGCCCACAGGGGTGGGTCGAAAATGGCTACACCTTC